The rows below give T cell receptor beta chains drawn from one sample of a study of blood T cell repertoires in COVID-19. TCRdb's copy holds only in-frame clones and misses some; the assay was immunoSEQ multiplex PCR. The sample lists under 150,000 clones, approximately 85% occurring once. Sequencing was performed on peripheral blood. The receptors shown here come from an older woman with COVID-19, enrolled during active disease. The CDR3 runs from the conserved cysteine through the conserved F or W. The D gene is left open where the match is weak. Rows give clone size only sometimes, using once, few, many, or a class for an expanded clone.

v_call: TRBV6-1; j_call: TRBJ2-1; d_call: .; clone_size: .; cdr3_nt: TGTGCCAGCAGTGAAATCAACTACTATCTGGATGAGCAGTTCTTC; cdr3_aa: CASSEINYYLDEQFF
v_call: TRBV5-4; j_call: TRBJ1-2; d_call: .; clone_size: few; cdr3_nt: TGTGCCAGCAGCTTGGGGTCGGACTATGGCTACACCTTC; cdr3_aa: CASSLGSDYGYTF
v_call: TRBV11-3; j_call: TRBJ2-2; d_call: .; clone_size: .; cdr3_nt: TGTGCCAGCAGCTCGGACAGAGACGACACCGGGGAGCTGTTTTTT; cdr3_aa: CASSSDRDDTGELFF
v_call: TRBV24-1; j_call: TRBJ2-5; d_call: .; clone_size: .; cdr3_nt: TGTGCCACCAGTGCCGGGGACAAGGGCCGGGGAGAGACCCAGTACTTC; cdr3_aa: CATSAGDKGRGETQYF
v_call: TRBV5-1; j_call: TRBJ2-1; d_call: .; clone_size: .; cdr3_nt: TGCGCCAGCAGCTTGGATGGGGGGCGGGGGAATGAGCAGTTCTTC; cdr3_aa: CASSLDGGRGNEQFF
v_call: TRBV6-2/TRBV6-3; j_call: TRBJ1-1; d_call: .; clone_size: .; cdr3_nt: TGTGCCAGCAGTTACCGGTCAGGGCCAGCTTTCTTT; cdr3_aa: CASSYRSGPAFF
v_call: TRBV6-2/TRBV6-3; j_call: TRBJ1-6; d_call: .; clone_size: .; cdr3_nt: TGTGCCAGCAGTTACTCTACAGGAAACATTGCGAGCTCCTATAATTCACCCCTCCACTTT; cdr3_aa: CASSYSTGNIASSYNSPLHF
v_call: TRBV24-1; j_call: TRBJ2-5; d_call: TRBD1; clone_size: .; cdr3_nt: TGTGCCACCAGTGATTACAACGACAGGGTGGAGGAGACCCAGTACTTC; cdr3_aa: CATSDYNDRVEETQYF
v_call: TRBV5-1; j_call: TRBJ1-6; d_call: .; clone_size: once; cdr3_nt: TGCGCCAGCAGCCTAATGGTGGGACAAGATAATTCACCCCTCCACTTT; cdr3_aa: CASSLMVGQDNSPLHF
v_call: TRBV9; j_call: TRBJ2-5; d_call: TRBD1; clone_size: .; cdr3_nt: TGTGCCAGCAGCCGGGACAGGGGAAACCAAGAGACCCAGTACTTC; cdr3_aa: CASSRDRGNQETQYF
v_call: TRBV9; j_call: TRBJ2-5; d_call: TRBD1; clone_size: .; cdr3_nt: TGTGCCAGCAGCGTCAGCAGGGACAGGGGTACTCAAGTGACCCAGTACTTC; cdr3_aa: CASSVSRDRGTQVTQYF
v_call: TRBV6-1; j_call: TRBJ2-7; d_call: TRBD1; clone_size: few; cdr3_nt: TGTGCCAGCAGTGACACCGGGACAGCCCCGGACGAGCAGTACTTC; cdr3_aa: CASSDTGTAPDEQYF
v_call: TRBV2; j_call: TRBJ1-2; d_call: .; clone_size: .; cdr3_nt: TGTGCCAGCCCCCCCGAGCCTAACTATGGCTACACCTTC; cdr3_aa: CASPPEPNYGYTF
v_call: TRBV2; j_call: TRBJ2-5; d_call: TRBD2; clone_size: .; cdr3_nt: TGTGCCAGCAGTGTTCGGGGGGGGATAGCCCAGTACTTC; cdr3_aa: CASSVRGGIAQYF
v_call: TRBV7-3; j_call: TRBJ2-1; d_call: TRBD2; clone_size: .; cdr3_nt: TGTGCCAGCAGCTCCCCCGGAGGCGGGGGGGGTTACAATGAGCAGTTCTTC; cdr3_aa: CASSSPGGGGGYNEQFF
v_call: TRBV5-5; j_call: TRBJ1-1; d_call: .; clone_size: .; cdr3_nt: TGTGCCAGCAGCTTTGAGGTGAACACTGAAGCTTTCTTT; cdr3_aa: CASSFEVNTEAFF
v_call: TRBV4-1; j_call: TRBJ1-2; d_call: .; clone_size: .; cdr3_nt: TGCGCCAGCAGCCAAGGAAACCGGGACACGGGCTATGGCTACACCTTC; cdr3_aa: CASSQGNRDTGYGYTF
v_call: TRBV19; j_call: TRBJ2-7; d_call: TRBD2; clone_size: .; cdr3_nt: TGTGCCAGTAGTATTGAGGGACTAGGGTCCTACGAGCAGTACTTC; cdr3_aa: CASSIEGLGSYEQYF
v_call: TRBV5-1; j_call: TRBJ1-4; d_call: TRBD1; clone_size: once; cdr3_nt: TGCGCCAGCAGTGGACAGGGAGGAGAAAAACTGTTTTTT; cdr3_aa: CASSGQGGEKLFF
v_call: TRBV24-1; j_call: TRBJ1-1; d_call: .; clone_size: .; cdr3_nt: TGTGCCACAAGACGGGATAACACTGAAGCTTTCTTT; cdr3_aa: CATRRDNTEAFF
v_call: TRBV27; j_call: TRBJ1-4; d_call: TRBD1; clone_size: .; cdr3_nt: TGTGCCAGCAGTTTATCGGGACAGATCTCAAAGGAAAAACTGTTTTTT; cdr3_aa: CASSLSGQISKEKLFF
v_call: TRBV6-2/TRBV6-3; j_call: TRBJ2-7; d_call: TRBD1; clone_size: .; cdr3_nt: TGTGCCAGCAGTTCTCCGGGACAGGGCGCCTACGAGCAGTACTTC; cdr3_aa: CASSSPGQGAYEQYF
v_call: TRBV2; j_call: TRBJ2-2; d_call: .; clone_size: .; cdr3_nt: TGTGCCAGCCAAGGACAGAACACCGGGGAGCTGTTTTTT; cdr3_aa: CASQGQNTGELFF
v_call: TRBV29-1; j_call: TRBJ1-1; d_call: .; clone_size: .; cdr3_nt: TGCAGCGTTGAAGGGAGGACGTCGAACACTGAAGCTTTCTTT; cdr3_aa: CSVEGRTSNTEAFF
v_call: TRBV9; j_call: TRBJ2-1; d_call: TRBD1; clone_size: .; cdr3_nt: TGTGCCAGCAGCGTTGACAGGGGTGATGAGCAGTTCTTC; cdr3_aa: CASSVDRGDEQFF
v_call: TRBV30; j_call: TRBJ1-6; d_call: .; clone_size: .; cdr3_nt: TGTGCCTGGAGTGTGGCAGGTGATTCACCCCTCCACTTT; cdr3_aa: CAWSVAGDSPLHF
v_call: TRBV15; j_call: TRBJ1-1; d_call: .; clone_size: .; cdr3_nt: TGTGCCACCAGTCTTTTCGGGGGTATCACTGAAGCTTTCTTT; cdr3_aa: CATSLFGGITEAFF
v_call: TRBV6-4; j_call: TRBJ1-5; d_call: .; clone_size: .; cdr3_nt: TGTGCCAGCAGTAGACCCGGGGAAACTAATCAGCCCCAGCATTTT; cdr3_aa: CASSRPGETNQPQHF
v_call: TRBV11-2; j_call: TRBJ1-2; d_call: TRBD1; clone_size: .; cdr3_nt: TGTGCCAGCAGCTTAATTAATAGAGGGACAGGGCTTAACTATGGCTACACCTTC; cdr3_aa: CASSLINRGTGLNYGYTF
v_call: TRBV2; j_call: TRBJ1-5; d_call: .; clone_size: .; cdr3_nt: TGTGCCAGCAGGGGAGGATCCGCGGGCCAGCCCCAGCATTTT; cdr3_aa: CASRGGSAGQPQHF
v_call: TRBV20-1; j_call: TRBJ1-2; d_call: .; clone_size: .; cdr3_nt: TGCAGTGCTAGTTACGGGCTCGGGGAGGGCTACACCTTC; cdr3_aa: CSASYGLGEGYTF
v_call: TRBV6-2/TRBV6-3; j_call: TRBJ2-1; d_call: .; clone_size: .; cdr3_nt: TGTGCCAGCAGCTCAGGTGGGGGGGCCGACTACAATGAGCAGTTCTTC; cdr3_aa: CASSSGGGADYNEQFF
v_call: TRBV3-1/TRBV3-2; j_call: TRBJ1-5; d_call: .; clone_size: .; cdr3_nt: TGTGCCAGCAGCACACAGGGATCGAGCAATCAGCCCCAGCATTTT; cdr3_aa: CASSTQGSSNQPQHF
v_call: TRBV6-6; j_call: TRBJ1-2; d_call: .; clone_size: .; cdr3_nt: TGTGCCAGCACCACGGAGGTCTATGGCTACACCTTC; cdr3_aa: CASTTEVYGYTF
v_call: TRBV7-3; j_call: TRBJ2-6; d_call: .; clone_size: .; cdr3_nt: TGTGCCAGCAGCTTAACGGGCTCATTGTCTTTCTCTGGGGCCAACGTCCTGACTTTC; cdr3_aa: CASSLTGSLSFSGANVLTF
v_call: TRBV6-6; j_call: TRBJ2-3; d_call: TRBD2; clone_size: .; cdr3_nt: TGTGCCAGCAGTTACAGACAAGGGACTAGAGCCGATACGCAGTATTTT; cdr3_aa: CASSYRQGTRADTQYF
v_call: TRBV5-1; j_call: TRBJ1-2; d_call: .; clone_size: .; cdr3_nt: TGCGCCAGCAGCTTGGCCACCCGCGAAGACAGATCCGGCTATGGCTACACCTTC; cdr3_aa: CASSLATREDRSGYGYTF
v_call: TRBV5-4; j_call: TRBJ2-1; d_call: .; clone_size: .; cdr3_nt: TGTGCCAGCAGCCTAGGTGCGGGGGCCCGCAATGAGCAGTTCTTC; cdr3_aa: CASSLGAGARNEQFF
v_call: TRBV2; j_call: TRBJ1-3; d_call: .; clone_size: few; cdr3_nt: TGTGCCAGCAGAGAGACAGAGTCTGGAAACACCATATATTTT; cdr3_aa: CASRETESGNTIYF
v_call: TRBV11-2; j_call: TRBJ2-3; d_call: TRBD2; clone_size: .; cdr3_nt: TGTGCCAGCAGCTTCAGCGGGGGGAGAACTAGGGGCACAGATACGCAGTATTTT; cdr3_aa: CASSFSGGRTRGTDTQYF
v_call: TRBV6-5; j_call: TRBJ2-1; d_call: .; clone_size: .; cdr3_nt: TGTGCCAGCAGTTACTCCGCTTACTCGACAGGTCATGAGCAGTTCTTC; cdr3_aa: CASSYSAYSTGHEQFF